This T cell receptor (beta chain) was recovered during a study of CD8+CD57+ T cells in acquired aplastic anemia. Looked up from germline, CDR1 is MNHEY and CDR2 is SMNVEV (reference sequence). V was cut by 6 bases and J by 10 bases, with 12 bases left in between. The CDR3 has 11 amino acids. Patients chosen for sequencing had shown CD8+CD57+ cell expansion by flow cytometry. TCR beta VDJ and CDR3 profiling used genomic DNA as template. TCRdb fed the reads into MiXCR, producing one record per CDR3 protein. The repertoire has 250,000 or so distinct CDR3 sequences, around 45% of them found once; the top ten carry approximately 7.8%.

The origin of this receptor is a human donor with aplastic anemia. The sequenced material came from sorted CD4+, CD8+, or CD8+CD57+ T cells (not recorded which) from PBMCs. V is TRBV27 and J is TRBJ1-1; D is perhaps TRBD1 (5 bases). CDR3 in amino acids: CASRKGYLAFF. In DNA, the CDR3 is TGTGCCAGCAGAAAGGGGTATCTAGCTTTCTTT.